These 24 T cell receptor beta chains came from one sample sequenced in a study of CD8+ T cells in alopecia areata. Sequencing templates came from extracted RNA that was reverse transcribed into cDNA. The protocol was immunoSEQ multiplex PCR, while the TCRdb copy is restricted to in-frame clones and leaves out a portion. Among about 98,000 clones listed, 35% to 50% were seen once. The sample comprised CD4+ T cells sorted from blood. All receptors derive from a human donor with alopecia areata.

V usage is TRBV27 and J usage is TRBJ1-2; a possible D gene is TRBD1 (6 bases). V was cut by 8 bases and J by 3 bases, with 10 bases left in between. The CDR3 covers 12 residues. CDR1 and CDR2 from the germline V gene are MNHEY and SMNVEV (reference sequence). The CDR3 DNA reads TGTGCCAGCCGACAGGAGGACTATGGCTACACCTTC. Its translation: CASRQEDYGYTF.

The chain links TRBV9 to TRBJ2-7; the match to TRBD2 covers 10 bases. This CDR3 is 17 amino acids long. Germline CDR1 SGDLS, CDR2 YYNGEE. V was clipped by 0 bases and J by 2 bases; unmatched bases: 8. The CDR3 sequence is CASSVVVGLALPYEQYF. The CDR3 bases are TGTGCCAGCAGCGTAGTGGTGGGACTAGCGCTACCCTACGAGCAGTACTTC.

The table lists this clone with a few counts. V and J are TRBV4-3 and TRBJ1-1; D unresolved. V lost 1 base to trimming and J lost 0 bases, with 6 bases between them. The CDR3 length is 14 residues. CDR1 is LGHNA and CDR2 is YSLEER in the germline V gene. The CDR3 DNA is TGCGCCAGCAGCCAAGGGACCCTGAACACTGAAGCTTTCTTT. Amino acid sequence: CASSQGTLNTEAFF.

This clone occurred a few times. J is TRBJ2-2 and V is TRBV4-2; the D is unclear. Between the trimmed V and J ends, which lost 8 bases and 1 base, there was a span of 5 bases. The CDR3 has 12 residues. CDR1 is LGHNA and CDR2 is YNFKEQ in the germline V gene. CDR3 coding DNA: TGTGCCAGCGAAGAGAACACCGGGGAGCTGTTTTTT. This translates into CASEENTGELFF.

J is TRBJ2-3 and V is TRBV7-3; weak D call: TRBD2 (5 bases). The CDR3 contains 13 residues. Germline CDR1 is SGHTA and CDR2 is FQGTGA. The V end was cut by 3 bases, the J end by 2 bases, with 6 bases between. CDR3 sequence reads: CASSLEVTDTQYF. CDR3 nucleotides: TGTGCCAGCAGCTTGGAGGTCACAGATACGCAGTATTTT. Full variable domain (remainder filled in from reference TRBV7-3 and TRBJ2-3): GAGVSQTPSNKVTEKGKYVELRCDPISGHTALYWYRQSLGQGPEFLIYFQGTGAADDSGLPNDRFFAVRPEGSVSTLKIQRTERGDSAVYLCASSLEVTDTQYFGPGTRLTVL.

The V gene is TRBV5-6, the J gene TRBJ2-1; 12 bases are shared with TRBD2. V shed 3 bases, J shed 8 bases, and the junction held 9 bases outside the gene matches. The CDR3 contains 16 residues. The germline CDR1 and CDR2 sequences are SGHDT and YYEEEE. CDR3 DNA: TGTGCCAGCAGCTCCTGGACTAGCGGGATATGGGATGAGCAGTTCTTC. Translated: CASSSWTSGIWDEQFF.

The V and J genes are TRBV4-1 and TRBJ2-7; unclear D gene. V was cut by 2 bases and J by 4 bases, with 9 bases left in between. CDR3 size: 13 residues. The V gene's germline CDR1 is MGHRA and CDR2 YSYEKL. Here the CDR3 reads CASSQSYRYEQYF. CDR3 in DNA: TGCGCCAGCAGCCAATCATACCGGTACGAGCAGTACTTC.

This rearrangement joins TRBV28 to TRBJ2-7; D uncertain. This CDR3 has 13 amino acids. Germline V lookup: CDR1 MDHEN, CDR2 SYDVKM. V was cut by 3 bases and J by 2 bases, with 8 bases left in between. CDR3 bases: TGTGCCAGCAGTTTGGCAGGCACCTACGAGCAGTACTTC. This sequence encodes CASSLAGTYEQYF.

This clone was recorded a few times. This sequence joins TRBV29-1 and TRBJ2-2; 10 bases agree with TRBD2. The CDR3 extends over 15 amino acids. Germline V gives CDR1 SQVTM, CDR2 ANQGSEA. J lost 3 bases, V lost 5 bases, and 6 bases had no gene match. The CDR3 DNA reads TGCAGCGTTATAACTAGCGGGGCATACACCGGGGAGCTGTTTTTT. Its translation is CSVITSGAYTGELFF.

This clone was observed a handful of times. The chain joins TRBV29-1 to TRBJ2-3; possible D gene TRBD1, 6 bases. V lost 5 bases and J lost 4, with 10 bases in between. Germline V gene lookup returns CDR1 SQVTM and CDR2 ANQGSEA. The CDR3 has 12 residues. The CDR3 DNA reads TGCAGCGTTCGGGACACCGCAGATACGCAGTATTTT. This encodes CSVRDTADTQYF.

This chain uses TRBV5-6 with TRBJ2-3; tentative D call: TRBD2 (6 bases). Per the germline V gene, CDR1 is SGHDT and CDR2 is YYEEEE. V dropped 2 bases and J dropped 2 bases, with 12 bases sitting between them. This CDR3 is 15 amino acids long. The CDR3 protein is CASSFRRGLTDTQYF. Written as DNA, the CDR3 is TGTGCCAGCAGCTTTAGGCGGGGTCTCACAGATACGCAGTATTTT.

Written as DNA, the CDR3 is TGTGCCAGCAGCATTGGCGAAGAGACCCAGTACTTC. It specifies CASSIGEETQYF. V gene TRBV11-3 combines with J gene TRBJ2-5; D is ambiguous. Per the germline V gene, CDR1 is SGHNT and CDR2 is YENEEA. V lost 5 bases, J lost 3 bases, and 7 bases lay in between. The CDR3 runs to 12 residues.

The chain joins TRBV10-3 to TRBJ1-1; tentatively, D is TRBD1 (5 bases). Deletions cut 7 bases from V and 0 bases from J, with 9 bases between. In germline, CDR1 is ENHRY, CDR2 SYGVKD. The CDR3 extends over 13 amino acids. CDR3 loop: CAITGRLNTEAFF. The CDR3 DNA is TGTGCCATCACGGGACGGCTGAACACTGAAGCTTTCTTT.

This clone was observed a handful of times. The gene calls are TRBV29-1 and TRBJ2-3; possible D gene TRBD1, 6 bases. The CDR3 is 13 amino acids. Germline CDR1 and CDR2: SQVTM and ANQGSEA. V was shortened by 7 bases and J by 0 bases, with 11 bases between the two germline ends. CDR3: CSGDRPSTDTQYF. The DNA for the CDR3 is TGCAGCGGAGACAGGCCTAGCACAGATACGCAGTATTTT.

The chain joins TRBV20-1 to TRBJ2-7; D remains unclear. Trimming cost V 0 bases and J 13 bases, with 4 bases left between them. This CDR3 spans 8 amino acids. Germline CDR1 reads DFQATT; CDR2 reads SNEGSKA (reference sequence). The DNA for the CDR3 is TGCAGTGCTAGAGAAGGCTACTTC. Translated, it gives CSAREGYF.

This clone has only a few counts. The chain combines TRBV30 with TRBJ1-4, with D perhaps TRBD1 (5 bases). Germline V gene sequence: CDR1 GTSNPN, CDR2 SVGIG (reference sequence). This CDR3 comprises 11 residues. Trimming cost V 2 bases and J 12 bases, with 10 bases left between them. In DNA, the CDR3 is TGTGCCTGGAGTCAAGGGGATGAACTGTTTTTT. It specifies CAWSQGDELFF.

V gene TRBV19 combines with J gene TRBJ2-1, with D unclear. The CDR3 loop spans 14 amino acids. The germline V and J ends were trimmed by 8 bases and 5 bases, with 16 bases remaining between them. Germline V CDR1 and CDR2: LNHDA, SQIVND (reference sequence). CDR3 in amino acids: CASSPSSRNNEQFF. The CDR3 DNA reads TGTGCCAGTTCCCCAAGCTCGAGAAACAATGAGCAGTTCTTC.

As concerns this clone: Other nucleotide sequences in the sample specify the same CDR3. The chain recombines TRBV6-5 with TRBJ2-5, with D hard to call. Per the germline V gene, CDR1 is MNHEY and CDR2 is SVGAGI. The CDR3 sequence is 13 residues long. Trimming pared 0 bases from V and 5 bases from J, leaving 7 bases between. CDR3 in amino acids: CASSYSGRETQYF. The CDR3 bases are TGTGCCAGCAGTTACTCAGGGCGCGAGACCCAGTACTTC.

The chain links TRBV29-1 to TRBJ2-1, with 8 bases fitting TRBD2. The CDR3 is 14 residues long. V lost 7 bases to trimming and J lost 6 bases; unmatched junction nucleotides: 11. CDR1 SQVTM and CDR2 ANQGSEA come from the germline V gene. The CDR3 spells CSASSGSFSNEQFF. The CDR3 DNA follows: TGCAGCGCCTCAAGCGGGAGCTTTTCCAATGAGCAGTTCTTC.

The chain is built from TRBV29-1 and TRBJ1-2, with unresolved D. Per the germline V gene, CDR1 is SQVTM and CDR2 is ANQGSEA. The CDR3 is made up of 12 amino acids. The V end lost 7 bases, the J end lost 2 bases, and 11 bases lay between the germline ends. CDR3 amino acids: CSAPGENYGYTF. The CDR3 DNA reads TGCAGCGCCCCTGGGGAAAACTATGGCTACACCTTC.

In this sample, this clone turned up a few times. This chain joins TRBV29-1 and TRBJ2-5; D may be TRBD1 or TRBD2 (5 bases each). V shed 6 bases and J shed 13 bases, with 12 bases lying between them. Germline V lookup: CDR1 SQVTM, CDR2 ANQGSEA. The CDR3 sequence is 9 residues long. The CDR3 is CSVEGPPYF. As DNA, the CDR3 is TGCAGCGTCGAGGGACCCCCGTACTTC.

This clone was seen many times. The rearrangement links TRBV14 to TRBJ1-5, with no clear D. Germline CDR1 and CDR2: SGHDN and FVKESK. The CDR3 loop spans 12 amino acids. The V end lost 3 bases, the J end lost 3 bases, and 3 bases lay between the germline ends. CDR3 sequence: CASSQYNQPQHF. DNA of the CDR3: TGTGCCAGCAGCCAGTACAATCAGCCCCAGCATTTT. Together with reference TRBV14 and TRBJ1-5, the CDR3 gives the full variable domain: EAGVTQFPSHSVIEKGQTVTLRCDPISGHDNLYWYRRVMGKEIKFLLHFVKESKQDESGMPNNRFLAERTGGTYSTLKVQPAELEDSGVYFCASSQYNQPQHFGDGTRLSIL.

V gene TRBV29-1 combines with J gene TRBJ2-1, with D possibly called TRBD1 or TRBD2 (6 bases each). The CDR3 sequence is 15 residues long. Trimming shortened V by 6 bases and J by 5 bases, and 20 bases separated the two germline ends. The germline V gene has CDR1 SQVTM and CDR2 ANQGSEA. CDR3 sequence (DNA): TGCAGCGTGAGGGCGGGGAAGGGGGGTAACAATGAGCAGTTCTTC. It encodes CSVRAGKGGNNEQFF.

The chain joins TRBV29-1 to TRBJ2-4, with D hard to call. V was clipped by 4 bases and J by 0 bases, with 10 bases between them. Germline CDR1 reads SQVTM; CDR2 reads ANQGSEA. CDR3 length equals 14 residues. In DNA form, the CDR3 reads TGCAGCGTTGCGGCAAGAATAGCCAAAAACATTCAGTACTTC. Protein product: CSVAARIAKNIQYF.